This T cell receptor beta chain was obtained from a study of blood T cell repertoires in COVID-19. About the research overall: Researchers got acute and convalescent COVID-19 samples from the United States, Italy and Spain.

Libraries were prepared by immunoSEQ multiplex PCR; TCRdb keeps only in-frame clonotypes and omits some of them. Of about 150,000 clones detected, roughly 90% appear once; the ten largest clones hold about 4.2%. CDR3 length: 16 amino acids. Germline CDR1 and CDR2: MNHEY and SVGEGT. Trimming took 2 bases from V and 5 from J; bases not matched to a gene: 9. The clonotype comes from a woman aged 55-75 years with active or convalescent COVID-19. The V call is TRBV6-2 or TRBV6-3, the J call TRBJ2-5; the match to TRBD2 covers 9 bases. Sequencing was carried out using peripheral blood. CDR3 residues: CASSYGGSGGWETQYF. The CDR3 DNA reads as TGTGCCAGCAGTTACGGGGGTAGCGGGGGTTGGGAGACCCAGTACTTC.